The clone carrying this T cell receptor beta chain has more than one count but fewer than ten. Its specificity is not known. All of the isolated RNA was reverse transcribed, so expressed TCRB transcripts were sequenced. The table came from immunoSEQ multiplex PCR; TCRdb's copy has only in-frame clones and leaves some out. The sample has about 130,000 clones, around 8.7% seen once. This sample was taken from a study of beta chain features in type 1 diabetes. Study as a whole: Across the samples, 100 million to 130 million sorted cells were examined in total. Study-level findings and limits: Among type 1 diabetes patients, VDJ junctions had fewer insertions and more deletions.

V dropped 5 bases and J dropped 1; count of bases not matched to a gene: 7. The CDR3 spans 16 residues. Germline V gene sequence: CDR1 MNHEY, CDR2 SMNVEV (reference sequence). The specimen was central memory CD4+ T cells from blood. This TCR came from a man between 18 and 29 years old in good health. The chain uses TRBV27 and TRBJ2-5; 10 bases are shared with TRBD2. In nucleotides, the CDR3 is TGTGCCAGCAGTCCCATTAGCGGGGGGTCCCAAGAGACCCAGTACTTC. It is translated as CASSPISGGSQETQYF.